The clone carrying this T cell receptor beta chain showed up many times. Antigen unknown. Each CDR3 protein is one row after TCRdb ran MiXCR on the reads. This table has 58,000 or so distinct CDR3 sequences, 20% to 25% appearing once. These data come from a study of lung T cells in sarcoidosis with Löfgren's syndrome. General study points: In alpha-beta pairs, TRAV12-1 favored TRBV2, and their CDR3s were homologous. Sarcoidosis antigen recognition was only suggested, antigen unidentified.

The V and J ends lost 3 bases and 10 bases respectively, with 10 bases between them. Germline V lookup: CDR1 MDHEN, CDR2 SYDVKM. The CDR3 runs to 12 residues. Sequenced input: CD4+ T cells from PBMCs. The chain joins TRBV28 to TRBJ2-1; D ambiguous. The clonotype comes from a human donor with sarcoidosis (Löfgren's syndrome or another form), or a control subject (not recorded which). The CDR3 protein is CASSFGVREQFF. The CDR3 DNA is TGTGCCAGCAGTTTTGGGGTCCGAGAGCAGTTCTTC.